This TCR beta chain comes out of a study of identifying expanded T cells in peripheral blood (dated by TCRdb to between 2018 and 2021). Notes on the research overall: Four technical replicates, made by sequencing separate aliquots from the same pool of genomic DNA, were compared pairwise.

During the collection period, no infections or other immune events were recorded for the healthy donors. Time-dependent variance in a beta-binomial model of T-cell clone differential abundance was calibrated using healthy-donor blood repertoires as a training cohort. The training cohort comprised roughly ten healthy donors, 3 female and 7 male. Donor ages ranged from roughly 29 to 64 years, with an average of roughly 40 years. Whole blood was collected from each healthy donor at three time points spaced approximately 13 days apart and obtained from a commercial supplier. For immunosequencing, genomic DNA was extracted from unsorted whole blood. The germline V gene encodes CDR1 SGHRS and CDR2 YFSETQ. Including cysteine and phenylalanine, the CDR3 has 14 amino acids. Only CDR3 DNA is held: 42 bases, read in frame from base 1. V is cut by 0 bases and J by 6 bases, and the space between the germline ends is 11 bases.

Notes on this clone: Its specific antigen is unknown. There are no base qualities to consult, and no much larger clone falls within one base.

The study at large found these results: Between technical replicates the binomial model flagged approximately 1.2 differentially abundant clones, whereas over roughly 2 weeks the binomial model flagged about 16.4 and over approximately 4 weeks around 18. It was expected by the authors that biological variance in healthy repertoires might increase further over much longer intervals, such as months to years. Both the number of clones called differentially abundant and the false-positive rate were significantly reduced by the beta-binomial model across all healthy-donor time intervals. Variance in clone template counts between roughly two-week samples significantly increased with total template count across all healthy donors.

TCRbeta CDR3 regions were profiled by bias-controlled multiplex PCR amplification of genomic DNA with the immunoSEQ Assay. The study's processing was this. To quantify the absolute abundance of each unique TCRbeta CDR3 region, the sequences were collapsed and filtered. Two models were used to test differential abundance: a binomial model (Fisher-equivalent) and a beta-binomial model that adds time-dependent variance fitted from healthy donors. Clones with fewer than 5 combined templates were removed, and differential abundance was called for clones with a Benjamini-Hochberg FDR below 0.01. In the beta-binomial model, variance was expressed as a function of the total template count across the two samples, in the form v = (b*log(k)+a)^2. The immuneACCESS repertoire file appears here via TCRdb, limited to in-frame rearrangements. These files lack a portion of the clones; in checked studies, under half of the deficit traces to unresolved V genes, and the cause of the others is not known. That table gives V, J and clone size, and the DNA gave D and trimming. Within this sample are about 83,000 clones, with around 91% of them counted one time only. The biggest ten clones account for roughly 3.1% of the sample.

This clonotype was sampled from a person aged 18-70 years in good health. The material sequenced was blood. The rearranged chain carries TRBV5-1 and TRBJ2-3; a weak D assignment points to TRBD2 (5 bases agree). The sequenced DNA: TGCGCCAGCAGCTTGGTAAGGAGCGGCGATACGCAGTATTTT. It translates to CASSLVRSGDTQYF. The full variable domain, with segments outside the CDR3 supplied by the reference TRBV5-1 and TRBJ2-3 proteins, appears as KAGVTQTPRYLIKTRGQQVTLSCSPISGHRSVSWYQQTPGQGLQFLFEYFSETQRNKGNFPGRFSGRQFSNSRSEMNVSTLELGDSALYLCASSLVRSGDTQYFGPGTRLTVL.